By sample fraction, the clone carrying this TCR beta chain is medium-sized. Its target is unknown. TCRdb's copy holds only in-frame clones and misses some; the assay was immunoSEQ multiplex PCR. Of 3,500 to 4,500 clones listed, roughly 60% are singletons. The sample originates from a study of coeliac disease. Looking at the study overall: Disease groups: newly diagnosed active, refractory type I, gluten-free-diet controlled. High-resolution HLA typing was lacking; TRBV7-2 bias was queried instead. Study observations and caveats: Active celiac intraepithelial and lamina propria samples had lower TRB and TRG clonality than control samples. Largely private TRB repertoires meant most sequences were sample-unique.

Per the germline V gene, CDR1 is DFQATT and CDR2 is SNEGSKA (reference sequence). This CDR3 contains 10 residues. Trimming shortened V by 8 bases and J by 13 bases, and 15 bases separated the two germline ends. Source material: intraepithelial lymphocytes from the gut. The rearrangement links TRBV20-1 to TRBJ2-1; D not certain. The sequence came from a woman aged 18-29 years with active celiac disease. The chain's CDR3 is CSPGISFQFF. The DNA for the CDR3 is TGCAGTCCCGGCATTAGCTTCCAGTTCTTC.